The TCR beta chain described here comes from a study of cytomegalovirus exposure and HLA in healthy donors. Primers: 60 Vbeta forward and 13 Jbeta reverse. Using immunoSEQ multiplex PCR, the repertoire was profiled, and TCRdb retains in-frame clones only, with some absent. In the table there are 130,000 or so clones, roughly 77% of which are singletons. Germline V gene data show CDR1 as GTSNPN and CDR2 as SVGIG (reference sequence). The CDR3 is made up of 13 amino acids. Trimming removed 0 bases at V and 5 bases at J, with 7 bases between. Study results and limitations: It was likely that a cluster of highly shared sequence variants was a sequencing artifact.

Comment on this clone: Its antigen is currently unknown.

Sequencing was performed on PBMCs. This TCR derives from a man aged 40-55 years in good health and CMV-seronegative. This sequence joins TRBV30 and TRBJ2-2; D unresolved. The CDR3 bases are TGTGCCTGGAGTGTACGAGTAACCGGGGAGCTGTTTTTT. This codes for CAWSVRVTGELFF. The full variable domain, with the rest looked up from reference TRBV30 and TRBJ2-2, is SQTIHQWPATLVQPVGSPLSLECTVEGTSNPNLYWYRQAAGRGLQLLFYSVGIGQISSEVPQNLSASRPQDRQFILSSKKLLLSDSGFYLCAWSVRVTGELFFGEGSRLTVL.